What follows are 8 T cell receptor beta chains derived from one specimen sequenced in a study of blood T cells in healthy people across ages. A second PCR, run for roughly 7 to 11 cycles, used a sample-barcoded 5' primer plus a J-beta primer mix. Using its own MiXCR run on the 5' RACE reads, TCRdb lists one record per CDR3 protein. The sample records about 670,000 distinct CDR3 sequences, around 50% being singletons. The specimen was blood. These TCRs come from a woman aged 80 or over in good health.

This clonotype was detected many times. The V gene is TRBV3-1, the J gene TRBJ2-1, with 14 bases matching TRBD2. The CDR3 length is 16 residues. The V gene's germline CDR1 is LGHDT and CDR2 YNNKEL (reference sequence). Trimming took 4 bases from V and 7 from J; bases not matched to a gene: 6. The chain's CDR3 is CASSPRTSGRKNEQFF. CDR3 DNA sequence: TGTGCCAGCAGCCCCAGGACTAGCGGGAGGAAGAATGAGCAGTTCTTC.

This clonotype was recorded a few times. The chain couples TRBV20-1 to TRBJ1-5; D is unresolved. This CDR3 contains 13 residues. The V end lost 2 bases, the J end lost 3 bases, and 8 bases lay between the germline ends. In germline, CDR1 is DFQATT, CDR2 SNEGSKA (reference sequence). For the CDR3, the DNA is TGCAGTGCTAGATCTTACACCAATCAGCCCCAGCATTTT. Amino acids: CSARSYTNQPQHF.

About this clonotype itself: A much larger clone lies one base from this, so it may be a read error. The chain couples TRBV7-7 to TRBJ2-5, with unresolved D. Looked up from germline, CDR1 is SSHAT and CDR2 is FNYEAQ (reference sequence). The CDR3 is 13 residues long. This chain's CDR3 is CASSWDRSETQYF. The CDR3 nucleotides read TGTGCTAGCAGCTGGGATAGGAGCGAGACCCAGTACTTC. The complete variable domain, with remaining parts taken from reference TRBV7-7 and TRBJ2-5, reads GAGVSQSPRYKVTKRGQDVTLRCDPISSHATLYWYQQALGQGPEFLTYFNYEAQPDKSGLPSDRFSAERPEGSISTLTIQRTEQRDSAMYRCASSWDRSETQYFGPGTRLLVL.

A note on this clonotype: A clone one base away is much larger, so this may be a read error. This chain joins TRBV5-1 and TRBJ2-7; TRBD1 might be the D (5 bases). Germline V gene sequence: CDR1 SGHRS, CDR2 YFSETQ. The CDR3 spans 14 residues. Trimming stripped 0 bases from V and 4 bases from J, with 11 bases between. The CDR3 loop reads CASSLDDRKYEQYF. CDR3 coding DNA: TGCGCCAGCAGCTTGGACGACAGAAAATACGAGCAGTACTTC.

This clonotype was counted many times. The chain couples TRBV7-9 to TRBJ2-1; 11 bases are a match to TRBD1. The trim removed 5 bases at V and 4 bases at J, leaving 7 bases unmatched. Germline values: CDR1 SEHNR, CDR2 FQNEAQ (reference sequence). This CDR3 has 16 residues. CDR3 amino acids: CASSPPGQGVYNEQFF. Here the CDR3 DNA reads TGTGCCAGCAGCCCCCCGGGACAGGGGGTTTACAATGAGCAGTTCTTC. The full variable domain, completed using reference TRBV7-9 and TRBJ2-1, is DTGVSQNPRHKITKRGQNVTFRCDPISEHNRLYWYRQTLGQGPEFLTYFQNEAQLEKSRLLSDRFSAERPKGSFSTLEIQRTEQGDSAMYLCASSPPGQGVYNEQFFGPGTRLTVL.

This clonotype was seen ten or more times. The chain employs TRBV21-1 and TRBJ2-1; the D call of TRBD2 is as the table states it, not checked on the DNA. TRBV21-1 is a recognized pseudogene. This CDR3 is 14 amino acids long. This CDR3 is CASSVGTAYNEQFF. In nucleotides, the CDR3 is TGTGCCAGCAGCGTCGGGACTGCTTACAATGAGCAGTTCTTC.

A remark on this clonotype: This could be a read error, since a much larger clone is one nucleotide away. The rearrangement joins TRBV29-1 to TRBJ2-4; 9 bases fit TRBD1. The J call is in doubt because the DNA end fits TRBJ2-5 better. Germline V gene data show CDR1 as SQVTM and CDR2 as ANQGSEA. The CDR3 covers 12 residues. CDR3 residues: CSVGTGQETQYF. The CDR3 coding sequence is TGCAGCGTCGGGACAGGGCAAGAGACCCAGTACTTC.

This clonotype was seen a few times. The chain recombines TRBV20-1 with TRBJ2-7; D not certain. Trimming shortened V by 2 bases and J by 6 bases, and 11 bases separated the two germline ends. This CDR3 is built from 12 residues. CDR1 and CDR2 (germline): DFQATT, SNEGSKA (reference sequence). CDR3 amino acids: CSARYPGREQYF. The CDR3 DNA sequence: TGCAGTGCTAGATACCCGGGCCGCGAGCAGTACTTC.